Presented here are 26 T cell receptor beta chains from one specimen sequenced in a study of CD8 T cells in ankylosing spondylitis. A single record per CDR3 protein comes from TCRdb applying MiXCR to the 5' RACE reads. The repertoire has 200,000 to 250,000 distinct CDR3 sequences, roughly a tenth of them found once; the top ten carry 21%. The specimen sequenced was blood, either unsorted or a sorted T cell fraction (not recorded which). The receptors shown here come from a male donor with ankylosing spondylitis or in good health (not recorded which).

This clonotype was picked up many times. The rearrangement joins TRBV20-1 to TRBJ2-2, with 8 bases that match TRBD2. The CDR3 is 16 amino acids. Germline V gives CDR1 DFQATT, CDR2 SNEGSKA (reference sequence). Unmatched junction bases numbered 8, after V lost 3 bases and J lost 2 bases. The CDR3 nucleotides are TGCAGTGCTAGGACCGAGAGCGGGGGTAACACCGGGGAGCTGTTTTTT. Translated: CSARTESGGNTGELFF.

There are many counts of this clonotype. This rearrangement joins TRBV20-1 to TRBJ2-3; 15 bases align to TRBD2. CDR3 length equals 17 residues. V shed 6 bases, J shed 3 bases, and the junction held 10 bases outside the gene matches. The germline CDR1 and CDR2 sequences are DFQATT and SNEGSKA (reference sequence). CDR3 nucleotides: TGCAGTGCCAGCCCGGGACTAGCGGGGGGAATGACAGATACGCAGTATTTT. It codes for CSASPGLAGGMTDTQYF.

V gene TRBV14 combines with J gene TRBJ1-1; the D is unclear. V dropped 0 bases and J dropped 4 bases, with 12 bases sitting between them. Per germline, CDR1 SGHDN and CDR2 FVKESK. The CDR3 sequence is 15 residues long. The CDR3 nucleotides are TGTGCCAGCAGCCAAGATGGCCTTGTGGGCACTGAAGCTTTCTTT. Protein: CASSQDGLVGTEAFF. Looking up the rest from reference TRBV14 and TRBJ1-1 gives the full variable domain: EAGVTQFPSHSVIEKGQTVTLRCDPISGHDNLYWYRRVMGKEIKFLLHFVKESKQDESGMPNNRFLAERTGGTYSTLKVQPAELEDSGVYFCASSQDGLVGTEAFFGQGTRLTVV.

This clonotype occurred many times. The chain employs TRBV29-1 and TRBJ2-3; D gene uncertain. V dropped 3 bases and J dropped 2 bases, with 0 bases sitting between them. CDR1 is SQVTM and CDR2 is ANQGSEA in the germline V gene. The CDR3 extends over 10 amino acids. This CDR3 is CSVDTDTQYF. The DNA for the CDR3 is TGCAGCGTTGACACAGATACGCAGTATTTT.

This clonotype was counted ten times or more. The chain uses TRBV12-3 or TRBV12-4 and TRBJ2-1, with 8 nucleotides matching TRBD2. After removal of 3 bases from V and 5 bases from J, the junction contained 6 bases not matched to a gene. The CDR3 is made up of 15 amino acids. CDR3 region: CASSLISGGHNEQFF. The CDR3 nucleotides read TGTGCCAGCAGTTTGATAAGCGGGGGACACAATGAGCAGTTCTTC.

This clonotype was detected many times. The chain combines TRBV15 with TRBJ2-7; D possibly corresponds to TRBD2 (5 bases). The V and J ends lost 3 bases and 4 bases respectively, with 7 bases between them. The CDR3 covers 12 residues. Per the germline V gene, CDR1 is LNHNV and CDR2 is YYDKDF (reference sequence). The chain's CDR3 is CATSSTSYEQYF. In nucleotides, the CDR3 is TGTGCCACCAGCAGCACTAGTTACGAGCAGTACTTC.

This clonotype came up a few times. V is TRBV4-1 and J is TRBJ1-1; D gene unclear. This CDR3 region has 13 residues. The V gene's germline CDR1 is MGHRA and CDR2 YSYEKL. The V gene lost 6 bases and the J gene lost 6 bases, with 14 bases spanning the gap. Here the CDR3 reads CASSTDRLAEAFF. The CDR3 bases are TGCGCCAGCAGTACGGATAGGCTCGCTGAAGCTTTCTTT.

This clonotype came up many times. This chain uses TRBV6-5 with TRBJ2-5; 7 nucleotides line up with TRBD2. V lost 3 bases to trimming and J lost 3 bases; unmatched junction nucleotides: 7. CDR3 length: 15 residues. The germline gives CDR1 MNHEY, CDR2 SVGAGI. The CDR3 DNA sequence: TGTGCCAGCAGTTATGTAGGACTAGTGGAAGAGACCCAGTACTTC. Residues: CASSYVGLVEETQYF.

This clonotype was seen repeatedly, ten times or more. The J gene is TRBJ2-1, the V gene TRBV6-4; 10 bases align to TRBD2. V shed 4 bases, J shed 1 base, and the junction held 1 base outside the gene matches. Germline values: CDR1 MRHNA, CDR2 SNTAGT. The CDR3 covers 15 residues. CDR3 residues: CASSAAGGSYNEQFF. The DNA of the CDR3 is TGTGCCAGCAGTGCAGCGGGGGGGTCCTACAATGAGCAGTTCTTC.

As to this clonotype: Possible read error: a much larger clone is one base away. This sequence joins TRBV9 and TRBJ2-2; D possibly corresponds to TRBD1 (7 bases). In germline, CDR1 is SGDLS, CDR2 YYNGEE. The CDR3 has 17 amino acids. In DNA, the CDR3 is TGTGCCAGCACTGCTAAACGAGGGGGCCCCAACACCGGGGGGCTGTTTTTT. Protein product: CASTAKRGGPNTGGLFF.

The chain is built from TRBV5-1 and TRBJ2-7; 8 positions agree with TRBD1. Germline V lookup: CDR1 SGHRS, CDR2 YFSETQ. The CDR3 loop spans 14 amino acids. J lost 5 bases, V lost 5 bases, and 9 bases had no gene match. CDR3 DNA: TGCGCCAGCAGTTACACCCAGGGGGCGCACGAGCAGTACTTC. Amino acid sequence: CASSYTQGAHEQYF.

This clonotype came up many times. The chain recombines TRBV7-9 with TRBJ2-3; 9 nucleotides match TRBD2. This CDR3 is 15 amino acids long. The junction had 7 bases not matched to a gene; V was cut back by 5 bases and J by 4 bases. Germline CDR1 and CDR2: SEHNR and FQNEAQ (reference sequence). CDR3 residues: CASSLQAGGSDTQYF. The CDR3 coding sequence is TGTGCCAGCAGCCTTCAAGCGGGGGGCTCAGATACGCAGTATTTT. Variable domain in full (rest from reference TRBV7-9 and TRBJ2-3): DTGVSQNPRHKITKRGQNVTFRCDPISEHNRLYWYRQTLGQGPEFLTYFQNEAQLEKSRLLSDRFSAERPKGSFSTLEIQRTEQGDSAMYLCASSLQAGGSDTQYFGPGTRLTVL.

Only a few counts were recorded for this clonotype. The CDR3 reads CAISEDSGLSYNEQFF. The CDR3, as DNA: TGTGCCATCAGTGAGGATAGCGGGCTCTCCTACAATGAGCAGTTCTTC. J is TRBJ2-1 and V is TRBV10-3, with TRBD2 matching 7 bases. CDR3 length: 16 residues. Trimming took 2 bases from V and 0 from J; bases not matched to a gene: 4. CDR1 and CDR2 from the germline V gene are ENHRY and SYGVKD.

In its sample, this clonotype was seen many times. The chain recombines TRBV20-1 with TRBJ1-2; unclear D gene. The CDR3 extends over 13 amino acids. V lost 7 bases to trimming and J lost 1 base, with 13 bases between them. Germline lookup yields CDR1 DFQATT and CDR2 SNEGSKA (reference sequence). The CDR3 sequence: CSVTLGFNYGYTF. The CDR3 DNA reads TGCAGTGTCACCCTAGGGTTTAACTATGGCTACACCTTC.

This clonotype was observed many times. This sequence joins TRBV7-2 and TRBJ2-3; 8 nucleotides agree with TRBD2. V lost 3 bases and J lost 1; bases outside the gene matches: 3. From germline, CDR1 is SGHTA and CDR2 FQGNSA. This CDR3 is 15 amino acids long. The DNA for the CDR3 is TGTGCCAGCAGCTTGAGCGGGGGACGCACAGATACGCAGTATTTT. This codes for CASSLSGGRTDTQYF.

This clonotype turned up a few times. This rearrangement joins TRBV5-1 to TRBJ2-1; either TRBD1 or TRBD2 may fit D (5 bases each). The CDR3 consists of 14 residues. Trimming shortened V by 1 base and J by 9 bases, and 14 bases separated the two germline ends. CDR1 SGHRS and CDR2 YFSETQ come from the germline V gene. CDR3: CASSLLRDEGEQFF. DNA for the CDR3: TGCGCCAGCAGCTTGTTACGGGACGAGGGTGAGCAGTTCTTC.

The chain joins TRBV7-9 to TRBJ1-6; D perhaps matches TRBD1 (6 bases). V lost 3 bases to trimming and J lost 10 bases, with 19 bases between them. Germline V gene data show CDR1 as SEHNR and CDR2 as FQNEAQ (reference sequence). This CDR3 is 16 amino acids long. CDR3 sequence reads: CASSFPPTGSGSPLHF. In nucleotides, the CDR3 is TGTGCCAGCAGCTTCCCTCCGACAGGCTCGGGGTCACCCCTCCACTTT.

This clonotype was observed at least ten times. V usage is TRBV6-1 and J usage is TRBJ2-1; the D is unclear. The CDR3 has 15 residues. Trimming stripped 6 bases from V and 0 bases from J, with 12 bases between. Germline CDR1 and CDR2: MNHNS and SASEGT. The CDR3 DNA follows: TGTGCCAGCAGACCCGCGGCGACCTCCTACAATGAGCAGTTCTTC. Amino acid sequence: CASRPAATSYNEQFF.

This chain uses TRBV12-5 with TRBJ1-2; D uncertain. CDR3 length equals 14 residues. Trimming took off 4 bases at V and 1 base at J, with 10 bases between the two ends. CDR1 LGHNT and CDR2 FRNRAP come from the germline V gene. The CDR3 DNA is TGTGCTAGTGGTTACTTGGACTTTAACTATGGCTACACCTTC. Residues: CASGYLDFNYGYTF.

The chain links TRBV15 to TRBJ1-2, with 12 nucleotides matching TRBD1. CDR3 length equals 15 residues. Unmatched junction bases numbered 9, after V lost 6 bases and J lost 7 bases. The V gene's germline CDR1 is LNHNV and CDR2 YYDKDF (reference sequence). CDR3 amino acids: CATSITGTGGRGYTF. The CDR3 DNA reads TGTGCCACCAGTATTACCGGGACAGGGGGCCGTGGCTACACCTTC.

V gene TRBV11-2 combines with J gene TRBJ2-5; D might be TRBD1 or TRBD2, each matching 5 bases. CDR3 size: 17 residues. Per germline, CDR1 SGHAT and CDR2 FQNNGV. The V and J ends lost 1 base and 0 bases respectively, with 15 bases between them. The DNA of the CDR3 is TGTGCCAGCAGCTTAGGGGAGTGGACGGACAACCAAGAGACCCAGTACTTC. This encodes CASSLGEWTDNQETQYF.

There are many counts of this clonotype. This chain uses TRBV4-2 with TRBJ2-4; TRBD2 is a possible D gene (6 bases). The V end lost 0 bases, the J end lost 5 bases, and 11 bases lay between the germline ends. This CDR3 contains 15 residues. Germline loops: CDR1 LGHNA, CDR2 YNFKEQ. The CDR3 spells CASSQDGTQENIQYF. CDR3 bases: TGTGCCAGCAGCCAAGATGGGACTCAGGAAAACATTCAGTACTTC.

The sample holds many counts of this clonotype. The V and J genes are TRBV9 and TRBJ1-5, with D hard to call. The CDR3 is made up of 14 amino acids. Germline-derived CDR1 and CDR2 are SGDLS and YYNGEE. The ends were cut back, 0 bases at V and 4 bases at J, with 8 bases in the middle. CDR3 sequence (DNA): TGTGCCAGCAGCGTAGGGGTCGGGAATCAGCCCCAGCATTTT. Translation: CASSVGVGNQPQHF.

This clonotype has ten or more counts. The chain uses TRBV20-1 and TRBJ2-3; D gene ambiguous. The CDR3 has 12 residues. Trimming took off 3 bases at V and 6 bases at J, with 10 bases between the two ends. From germline, CDR1 is DFQATT and CDR2 SNEGSKA (reference sequence). The CDR3 bases are TGCAGTGCTAGCCCTCAAACGGATACGCAGTATTTT. Its protein product is CSASPQTDTQYF.

This clonotype showed up many times. This rearrangement joins TRBV5-1 to TRBJ2-5, with 7 bases aligning to TRBD1. The CDR3 contains 14 residues. After removal of 0 bases from V and 9 bases from J, the junction contained 8 bases not matched to a gene. CDR1 is SGHRS and CDR2 is YFSETQ in the germline V gene. The CDR3 spells CASSLALTGDPQYF. Here the CDR3 DNA reads TGCGCCAGCAGCTTGGCCCTAACAGGGGATCCCCAGTACTTC.

In regard to this clonotype: A clone one base away is much larger, so this may be a read error. V gene TRBV6-2 or TRBV6-3 combines with J gene TRBJ1-2; D gene uncertain. The CDR3 is 11 amino acids. Germline CDR1 and CDR2: MNHEY and SVGEGT. The CDR3 DNA reads TGTGCCAGCAGTTTTAGCTATGGCGACACCTTC. It is translated as CASSFSYGDTF.